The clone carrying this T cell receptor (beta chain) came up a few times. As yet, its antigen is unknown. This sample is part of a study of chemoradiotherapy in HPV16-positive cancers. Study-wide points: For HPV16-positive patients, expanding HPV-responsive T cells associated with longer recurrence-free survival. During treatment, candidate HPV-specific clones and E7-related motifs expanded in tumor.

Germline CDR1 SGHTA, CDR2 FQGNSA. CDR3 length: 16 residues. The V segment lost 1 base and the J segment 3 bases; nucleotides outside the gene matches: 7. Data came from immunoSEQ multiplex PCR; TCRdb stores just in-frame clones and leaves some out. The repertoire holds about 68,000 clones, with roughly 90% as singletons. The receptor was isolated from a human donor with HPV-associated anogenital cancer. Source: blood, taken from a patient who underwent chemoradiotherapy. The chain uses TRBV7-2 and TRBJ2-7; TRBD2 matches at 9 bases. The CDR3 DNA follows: TGTGCCAGCAGCTTAGATGGCGGGGGGGCCGGCTACGAGCAGTACTTC. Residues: CASSLDGGGAGYEQYF.